This paragraph covers one TCR beta chain sequence. These data originate in a study of blood T cell repertoires in COVID-19. Looked up from germline, CDR1 is MNHEY and CDR2 is SMNVEV (reference sequence). This CDR3 contains 17 residues. Trimming took off 3 bases at V and 1 base at J, with 15 bases between the two ends. TCRdb's copy holds only in-frame clones and misses some; the assay was immunoSEQ multiplex PCR. This repertoire shows a few hundred thousand clones, almost 90% found once; its top ten account for about 15%. Those enrolled, adults aged roughly 18 to 89 years, came from about two dozen US areas. Those designated as exposed participants met a COVID-19 case within 2 weeks before study entry.

The V and J genes are TRBV27 and TRBJ1-4; D is unresolved. The source material was PBMCs or T cells enriched from blood (not recorded which). This receptor was taken from a man aged 25 to 40 who had been exposed to COVID-19. The CDR3 DNA sequence: TGTGCCAGCAGTTTCCCTGTGGGAGGACGAACTAATGAAAAACTGTTTTTT. It is translated as CASSFPVGGRTNEKLFF.